Shown below are 13 T cell receptor beta chains from a single sample sequenced in a study of CD8 T cells in ankylosing spondylitis. TCRdb reprocessed the 5' RACE reads via MiXCR and lists one record per CDR3 protein. The sample consists of 200,000 to 250,000 distinct CDR3 sequences, about 11% of them appearing once. Sequencing input: blood, either unsorted or a sorted T cell fraction (not recorded which). These TCRs come from a male donor with ankylosing spondylitis or in good health (not recorded which).

This clonotype was seen a few times. The chain has TRBV7-8 and TRBJ2-7; 9 bases are a match to TRBD2. Germline V gene data show CDR1 as SGHVS and CDR2 as FQNEAQ. The CDR3 sequence is 17 residues long. With V trimmed by 1 base and J by 2 bases, 9 bases remained unmatched. The CDR3 spells CASSLEAGGHSTYEQYF. The DNA for the CDR3 is TGTGCCAGCAGCTTAGAAGCGGGGGGACACTCAACCTACGAGCAGTACTTC. The variable domain in full, completed from reference TRBV7-8 and TRBJ2-7, reads GAGVSQSPRYKVAKRGQDVALRCDPISGHVSLFWYQQALGQGPEFLTYFQNEAQLDKSGLPSDRFFAERPEGSVSTLKIQRTQQEDSAVYLCASSLEAGGHSTYEQYFGPGTRLTVT.

The table lists this clonotype with many counts. The CDR3 DNA is TGTGCCAGCAGTTTATCGAACTCCGGATTTCTATGGGACACTGAAGCTTTCTTT. As protein: CASSLSNSGFLWDTEAFF. The gene calls are TRBV27 and TRBJ1-1; no definite D call. Trimming stripped 0 bases from V and 3 bases from J, with 20 bases between. CDR3 size: 18 residues. Per the germline V gene, CDR1 is MNHEY and CDR2 is SMNVEV (reference sequence).

A remark on this clonotype: Since a much larger clone is just one base distant, this may be a read error. The rearrangement links TRBV5-6 to TRBJ2-7; 7 bases line up with TRBD1. Germline assignment: CDR1 SGHDT and CDR2 YYEEEE. The CDR3 length is 14 residues. The CDR3 DNA reads as TGTGCCAGCAGCCCCGCGACAGGGCTATACGAGCACTACTTC. It translates to CASSPATGLYEHYF.

Ten or more counts support this clonotype. This CDR3 reads CATSDTGGSAEQFF. The CDR3 region has the DNA TGTGCCACCAGTGATACAGGGGGAAGTGCTGAGCAGTTCTTC. The V gene is TRBV24-1, the J gene TRBJ2-1; 8 nucleotides line up with TRBD1. Unmatched junction bases numbered 6, after V lost 3 bases and J lost 9 bases. Germline V gene sequence: CDR1 KGHDR, CDR2 SFDVKD. The CDR3 runs 14 residues.

There are many counts of this clonotype. The chain uses TRBV20-1 and TRBJ2-7, with TRBD1 matching over 7 bases. In germline, CDR1 is DFQATT, CDR2 SNEGSKA (reference sequence). V dropped 3 bases and J dropped 2; count of bases not matched to a gene: 10. CDR3 length equals 15 residues. CDR3 residues: CSASGGQASPYEQYF. CDR3 DNA sequence: TGCAGTGCTAGTGGAGGACAGGCTAGTCCCTACGAGCAGTACTTC.

At least ten counts were recorded for this clonotype. The chain recombines TRBV3-1 with TRBJ2-7, with D perhaps matching TRBD2 (6 bases). Germline values: CDR1 LGHDT, CDR2 YNNKEL (reference sequence). The CDR3 is 14 amino acids. Trimming removed 4 bases from V and 2 bases from J, with 12 bases in between. CDR3 in amino acids: CASSLQPGAYEQYF. The DNA of the CDR3 is TGTGCCAGCAGCCTACAGCCGGGGGCCTACGAGCAGTACTTC.

The rearrangement uses TRBV7-8 and TRBJ2-7; 7 bases align to TRBD1. J gave up 4 bases and V 5 bases, and 11 bases lay outside the gene matches. In germline, CDR1 is SGHVS, CDR2 FQNEAQ. The CDR3 has 15 residues. CDR3 sequence (DNA): TGTGCCAGCAGCCCATCCGGGACAGTCGATTACGAGCAGTACTTC. It codes for CASSPSGTVDYEQYF.

This clonotype was counted at least ten times. CDR3 in DNA: TGTGCCAGCAGCCAGGGGAGACTAGCGGGGAACCAAGAGACCCAGTACTTC. This codes for CASSQGRLAGNQETQYF. The chain has TRBV14 and TRBJ2-5; 11 nucleotides agree with TRBD2. CDR1 and CDR2 (germline): SGHDN, FVKESK. This CDR3 is built from 17 residues. J was trimmed by 0 bases and V by 3 bases; bases with no gene match: 6.

This clonotype showed up just a few times. The chain couples TRBV5-6 to TRBJ1-5; TRBD1 matches 7 bases. The length of the CDR3 is 15 residues. Germline assignment: CDR1 SGHDT and CDR2 YYEEEE. The junction had 5 bases not matched to a gene; V was cut back by 4 bases and J by 1 base. The chain's CDR3 is CASSRQGRSNQPQHF. The CDR3 DNA sequence: TGTGCCAGCAGCCGACAGGGTAGAAGCAATCAGCCCCAGCATTTT.

Concerning this clonotype: A read error may be the cause here, since a much bigger clone is one base away. The V and J genes are TRBV27 and TRBJ1-1; 9 nucleotides agree with TRBD1. This CDR3 region has 15 residues. CDR1 and CDR2 from the germline V gene are MNHEY and SMNVEV (reference sequence). CDR3 DNA sequence: TGTGCCAGCAGATTACAGGGGGCGACGAACACTGGAGCTTTCTTT. Translation gives CASRLQGATNTGAFF.

The chain is built from TRBV28 and TRBJ2-5; a weak D match, TRBD2 (6 bases). The CDR3 length is 15 residues. V dropped 5 bases and J dropped 1 base, with 14 bases sitting between them. Germline CDR1 reads MDHEN; CDR2 reads SYDVKM. The CDR3 DNA is TGTGCCAGCAGTGGCCCGCGGGACTTCCAAGAGACCCAGTACTTC. Amino acids: CASSGPRDFQETQYF.

This clonotype turned up a few times. J is TRBJ1-1 and V is TRBV6-6; weak D call: TRBD1 (5 bases). The V gene's germline CDR1 is MNHNY and CDR2 SVGAGI (reference sequence). V lost 2 bases, J lost 8 bases, and 12 bases lay in between. The CDR3 covers 13 residues. CDR3 sequence reads: CASSYGTESEAFF. The CDR3 DNA is TGTGCCAGCAGTTACGGGACCGAGTCAGAAGCTTTCTTT.

This clonotype showed up many times. The chain is built from TRBV20-1 and TRBJ2-1; TRBD2 aligns across 14 bases. This CDR3 region has 16 residues. Germline loops: CDR1 DFQATT, CDR2 SNEGSKA (reference sequence). The V and J ends lost 0 bases and 9 bases, in that order; junction bases with no gene match: 7. The CDR3 protein is CSARDGGLAGDPEQFF. The CDR3 region has the DNA TGCAGTGCTAGAGATGGGGGACTAGCGGGGGACCCTGAGCAGTTCTTC.